These 25 T cell receptor beta chains share one sample of origin, sequenced in a study of T cells in Graves' hyperthyroidism and ophthalmopathy. From RNA transcripts, TCR beta CDR3 regions were amplified. An initial round of RT-PCR targeting the TCR CDR3 relied on the HTBI primer set. TCRdb processed the multiplex PCR reads anew with MiXCR; each CDR3 protein has one entry. Here the sample spans about half a million distinct CDR3 sequences, about 15% being singletons. Sequencing was carried out using blood. The receptors originated from a woman in her twenties or thirties with Graves' ophthalmopathy.

This clonotype was seen more than once but under ten times. This rearrangement joins TRBV14 to TRBJ2-1; D uncertain. The CDR3 is made up of 13 amino acids. The V gene lost 3 bases and the J gene lost 4 bases, with 7 bases spanning the gap. Germline CDR1 is SGHDN and CDR2 is FVKESK. As DNA, the CDR3 is TGTGCCAGCAGCCATTTAGGATACAATGAGCAGTTCTTC. It translates to CASSHLGYNEQFF.

The genes are TRBV7-2 and TRBJ2-1, with D perhaps TRBD1 or TRBD2 (5 bases each). Germline V gives CDR1 SGHTA, CDR2 FQGNSA. V lost 10 bases and J 7 bases, leaving 14 bases between the germline ends. The CDR3 has 12 amino acids. CDR3 bases: TGTGCCACTAGGGACCCAGGGAATGAGCAGTTCTTC. Protein sequence: CATRDPGNEQFF.

The V gene is TRBV10-3, the J gene TRBJ2-1; possibly TRBD2 for D (6 bases). Trimming left V 4 bases short and J 5 bases short, with 15 bases between. The germline CDR1 and CDR2 sequences are ENHRY and SYGVKD. This CDR3 comprises 15 residues. The CDR3 reads CAISGVRGTDNEQFF. The DNA of the CDR3 is TGTGCCATCAGTGGAGTTCGGGGGACCGACAATGAGCAGTTCTTC.

This clonotype has ten or more counts. V usage is TRBV7-8 and J usage is TRBJ2-1; 10 positions match TRBD1. This CDR3 has 16 amino acids. Germline trimming cut 2 bases from V and 5 bases from J; bases unmatched to any gene: 6. Germline-derived CDR1 and CDR2 are SGHVS and FQNEAQ. The CDR3 DNA follows: TGTGCCAGCAGCTTATCCGGGACAGGGGTACACAATGAGCAGTTCTTC. It codes for CASSLSGTGVHNEQFF.

This clonotype was recorded at least ten times. V and J are TRBV7-2 and TRBJ1-1, with D perhaps matching TRBD1 (6 bases). The CDR3 consists of 15 residues. Germline-derived CDR1 and CDR2 are SGHTA and FQGNSA. The V end lost 6 bases, the J end lost 1 base, and 15 bases lay between the germline ends. The DNA for the CDR3 is TGTGCCAGCAGAAAAACCAAAGGGGGGAACACTGAAGCTTTCTTT. It codes for CASRKTKGGNTEAFF.

This clonotype was recorded many times. This sequence joins TRBV6-1 and TRBJ2-5, with 9 bases aligning to TRBD2. The CDR3 runs to 16 residues. Germline V gene sequence: CDR1 MNHNS, CDR2 SASEGT. Trimming removed 4 bases from V and 5 bases from J; junction bases left unmatched: 11. The CDR3 region is CASSALAGISLETQYF. The CDR3 DNA sequence: TGTGCCAGCAGTGCGCTAGCGGGGATCTCCTTGGAGACCCAGTACTTC.

This clonotype has ten or more counts. The J gene is TRBJ2-5, the V gene TRBV7-9; 8 nucleotides line up with TRBD1. The ends lost 3 bases at V and 7 bases at J; junction bases unmatched: 7. CDR1 and CDR2 (germline): SEHNR, FQNEAQ (reference sequence). The CDR3 length is 14 residues. For the CDR3, the DNA is TGTGCCAGCAGCTTCTGGACAGGGAGCGGGACCCAGTACTTC. Its protein is CASSFWTGSGTQYF.

The V gene is TRBV15, the J gene TRBJ2-2, with D maybe TRBD1 (6 bases). The germline gives CDR1 LNHNV, CDR2 YYDKDF (reference sequence). CDR3 length: 15 amino acids. The ends were cut back, 3 bases at V and 1 base at J, with 9 bases in the middle. The chain's CDR3 is CATSRTGENTGELFF. In DNA, the CDR3 is TGTGCCACCAGCAGGACAGGCGAGAACACCGGGGAGCTGTTTTTT. The whole variable domain, filled in from reference TRBV15 and TRBJ2-2, reads DAMVIQNPRYQVTQFGKPVTLSCSQTLNHNVMYWYQQKSSQAPKLLFHYYDKDFNNEADTPDNFQSRRPNTSFCFLDIRSPGLGDTAMYLCATSRTGENTGELFFGEGSRLTVL.

This clonotype was found once. The rearrangement uses TRBV27 and TRBJ2-1, with D perhaps TRBD2 (7 bases). The CDR3 loop spans 15 amino acids. Germline CDR1 is MNHEY and CDR2 is SMNVEV (reference sequence). The germline V and J ends were trimmed by 7 bases and 10 bases, with 23 bases remaining between them. The CDR3 DNA follows: TGTGCCAGCAAACTAGGGGGGGTTCACTACTACGAGCAGTTCTTC. Its protein is CASKLGGVHYYEQFF.

This clonotype was detected ten times or more. The CDR3 DNA is TGTGCCAGCAGCTTGGGGGCTAGCGGGAGGGGAGGGGAGACCCAGTACTTC. Translated, it gives CASSLGASGRGGETQYF. The chain uses TRBV7-8 and TRBJ2-5; 12 bases match TRBD2. CDR1 is SGHVS and CDR2 is FQNEAQ in the germline V gene. This CDR3 spans 17 amino acids. V dropped 3 bases and J dropped 5; count of bases not matched to a gene: 10.

J is TRBJ2-3 and V is TRBV29-1; the match to TRBD1 covers 7 bases. The CDR3 runs 14 residues. V lost 3 bases to trimming and J lost 2 bases; unmatched junction nucleotides: 5. From germline, CDR1 is SQVTM and CDR2 ANQGSEA. In DNA form, the CDR3 reads TGCAGCGTTGACGGGACAGCCTCCACAGATACGCAGTATTTT. This codes for CSVDGTASTDTQYF.

The chain couples TRBV7-8 to TRBJ1-1; a possible D gene is TRBD1 (6 bases). The V end was cut by 3 bases, the J end by 2 bases, with 16 bases between. CDR1 SGHVS and CDR2 FQNEAQ come from the germline V gene. CDR3 size: 16 residues. In DNA, the CDR3 is TGTGCCAGCAGCTTTGGAGGGGGAAGAAAAAACACTGAAGCTTTCTTT. Protein: CASSFGGGRKNTEAFF.

The chain employs TRBV27 and TRBJ2-7; 10 bases are a match to TRBD1. Looked up from germline, CDR1 is MNHEY and CDR2 is SMNVEV (reference sequence). This CDR3 region has 15 residues. The trim removed 3 bases at V and 5 bases at J, leaving 7 bases unmatched. DNA of the CDR3: TGTGCCAGCAGTTTCCTGGGACAGGGGCGAGACGAGCAGTACTTC. It codes for CASSFLGQGRDEQYF.

This clonotype was recorded at least ten times. Here the CDR3 DNA reads TGTGCCAGCAGTGAGGCGCCAGGCTATGGCTACACCTTC. It translates to CASSEAPGYGYTF. The chain is built from TRBV2 and TRBJ1-2, with D unresolved. The CDR3 runs to 13 residues. The ends were cut back, 3 bases at V and 4 bases at J, with 9 bases in the middle. Germline V gives CDR1 SNHLY, CDR2 FYNNEI.

This clonotype showed up just a few times. The chain has TRBV28 and TRBJ1-2, with a weak D call TRBD1 (5 bases). Germline assignment: CDR1 MDHEN and CDR2 SYDVKM. This CDR3 contains 12 residues. V gave up 5 bases and J gave up 8 bases, with 12 bases separating them. The CDR3 nucleotides are TGTGCCAGCAGTCAGGGAGGGATCGGCTACACCTTC. This gives the protein CASSQGGIGYTF.

Ten or more counts support this clonotype. The V gene is TRBV7-9, the J gene TRBJ2-3; D remains ambiguous. Germline lookup yields CDR1 SEHNR and CDR2 FQNEAQ (reference sequence). Trimming left V 5 bases short and J 6 bases short, with 18 bases between. The length of the CDR3 is 15 residues. This chain's CDR3 is CASSHTIETTDTQYF. The DNA for the CDR3 is TGTGCCAGCAGCCACACGATAGAGACGACGGATACGCAGTATTTT.

This clonotype was observed many times. J is TRBJ1-1 and V is TRBV18; D ambiguous. Germline CDR1 and CDR2: KGHSH and LQKENI. Trimming took 2 bases from V and 2 from J, leaving 12 bases between them. The CDR3 sequence is 15 residues long. This CDR3 is CASSPDVWVNTEAFF. The CDR3 DNA sequence: TGTGCCAGCTCACCAGATGTATGGGTCAACACTGAAGCTTTCTTT.

This clonotype showed up just once. The J gene is TRBJ2-1, the V gene TRBV5-5, with TRBD1 matching over 9 bases. The CDR3 has 15 residues. Per the germline V gene, CDR1 is SGHKS and CDR2 is YYEKEE (reference sequence). V shed 4 bases, J shed 8 bases, and the junction held 10 bases outside the gene matches. The CDR3 bases are TGTGCCAGCAGCCCCCCCCGGACAGGGGTTGATGAGCAGTTCTTC. This gives the protein CASSPPRTGVDEQFF.

CDR3 coding DNA: TGTGCCAGCAGTTTAGCGGGGGCCCGAGATACGCAGTATTTT. It is translated as CASSLAGARDTQYF. V and J are TRBV25-1 and TRBJ2-3; TRBD2 matches at 9 bases. The germline gives CDR1 MGHDK, CDR2 SYGVNS. The CDR3 is 14 residues long. With V trimmed by 5 bases and J by 5 bases, 5 bases remained unmatched.

This clonotype came up many times. V is TRBV28 and J is TRBJ2-3, with D tentatively TRBD1 (6 bases). The V and J ends lost 4 bases and 3 bases respectively, with 11 bases between them. The germline CDR1 and CDR2 sequences are MDHEN and SYDVKM. The CDR3 spans 14 residues. The CDR3 here is CASSSTGFTDTQYF. CDR3 nucleotides: TGTGCCAGCAGTTCCACAGGGTTTACAGATACGCAGTATTTT.

In its sample, this clonotype was seen many times. The chain combines TRBV28 with TRBJ1-1, with D perhaps matching TRBD1 (5 bases). This CDR3 spans 14 amino acids. CDR1 is MDHEN and CDR2 is SYDVKM in the germline V gene. The germline V and J ends were trimmed by 0 bases and 4 bases, with 9 bases remaining between them. CDR3 loop: CASSLWGQVTEAFF. CDR3 nucleotide sequence: TGTGCCAGCAGTTTATGGGGGCAGGTCACTGAAGCTTTCTTT.

This clonotype was seen a few times. The chain is built from TRBV30 and TRBJ2-3; D is possibly TRBD2 (5 bases). The germline gives CDR1 GTSNPN, CDR2 SVGIG (reference sequence). The germline V and J ends were trimmed by 3 bases and 0 bases, with 19 bases remaining between them. The CDR3 has 17 residues. CDR3 protein: CAWSDKWRVSSTDTQYF. As DNA, the CDR3 is TGTGCCTGGAGCGACAAGTGGCGGGTATCTAGCACAGATACGCAGTATTTT.

The table lists this clonotype with a few counts. This chain links TRBV7-9 with TRBJ2-3; D may match TRBD1 or TRBD2 (5 bases each). The length of the CDR3 is 15 residues. The germline V and J ends were trimmed by 3 bases and 2 bases, with 12 bases remaining between them. The germline CDR1 and CDR2 sequences are SEHNR and FQNEAQ (reference sequence). The DNA of the CDR3 is TGTGCCAGCAGCTTTTTGTGGGACCTCACAGATACGCAGTATTTT. Protein sequence: CASSFLWDLTDTQYF.

Many counts were recorded for this clonotype. The gene calls are TRBV28 and TRBJ1-6; 8 bases match TRBD1. The J segment lost 14 bases and the V segment lost 4 bases, leaving 13 bases of the junction unmatched. This CDR3 spans 15 amino acids. Per germline, CDR1 MDHEN and CDR2 SYDVKM. CDR3 protein: CASSSSGQGKGALHF. CDR3 DNA sequence: TGTGCCAGCAGTTCGTCCGGACAGGGAAAGGGGGCCCTCCACTTT.

V usage is TRBV29-1 and J usage is TRBJ1-2; the D gene is possibly TRBD1 (5 bases). Deletions cut 4 bases from V and 6 bases from J, with 12 bases between. The CDR3 covers 12 residues. CDR1 and CDR2 from the germline V gene are SQVTM and ANQGSEA. CDR3 coding DNA: TGCAGCGTTGGGTCAGGGATGGATGGCTACACCTTC. Residues: CSVGSGMDGYTF.